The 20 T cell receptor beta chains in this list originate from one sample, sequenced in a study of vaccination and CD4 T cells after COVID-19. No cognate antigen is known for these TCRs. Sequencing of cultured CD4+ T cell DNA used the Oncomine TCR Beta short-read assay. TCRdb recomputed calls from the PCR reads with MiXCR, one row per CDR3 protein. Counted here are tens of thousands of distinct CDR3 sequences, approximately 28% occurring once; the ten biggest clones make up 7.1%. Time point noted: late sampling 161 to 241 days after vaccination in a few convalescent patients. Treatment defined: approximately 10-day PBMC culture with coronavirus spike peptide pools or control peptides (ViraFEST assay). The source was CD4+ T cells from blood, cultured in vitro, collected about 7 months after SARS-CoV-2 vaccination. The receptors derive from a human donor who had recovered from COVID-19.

The CDR3 spells CASSISRDRGSEQYF. The CDR3 coding sequence is TGTGCCAGCAGCATATCTAGGGACAGGGGTTCCGAGCAGTACTTC. This sequence joins TRBV7-2 and TRBJ2-7; 10 bases fit TRBD1. The ends lost 5 bases at V and 6 bases at J; junction bases unmatched: 10. This CDR3 comprises 15 residues. Germline V gene lookup returns CDR1 SGHTA and CDR2 FQGNSA. The variable domain in full, completed from reference TRBV7-2 and TRBJ2-7, reads GAGVSQSPSNKVTEKGKDVELRCDPISGHTALYWYRQSLGQGLEFLIYFQGNSAPDKSGLPSDRFSAERTGGSVSTLTIQRTQQEDSAVYLCASSISRDRGSEQYFGPGTRLTVT.

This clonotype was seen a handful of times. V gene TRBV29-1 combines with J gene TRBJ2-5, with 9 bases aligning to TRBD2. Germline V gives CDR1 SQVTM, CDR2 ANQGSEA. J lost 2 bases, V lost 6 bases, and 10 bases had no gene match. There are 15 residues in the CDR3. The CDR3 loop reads CSVTGREGLQETQYF. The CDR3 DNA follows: TGCAGCGTGACCGGGCGGGAGGGCCTACAAGAGACCCAGTACTTC. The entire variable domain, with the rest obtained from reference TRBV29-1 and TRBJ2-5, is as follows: SAVISQKPSRDICQRGTSLTIQCQVDSQVTMMFWYRQQPGQSLTLIATANQGSEATYESGFVIDKFPISRPNLTFSTLTVSNMSPEDSSIYLCSVTGREGLQETQYFGPGTRLLVL.

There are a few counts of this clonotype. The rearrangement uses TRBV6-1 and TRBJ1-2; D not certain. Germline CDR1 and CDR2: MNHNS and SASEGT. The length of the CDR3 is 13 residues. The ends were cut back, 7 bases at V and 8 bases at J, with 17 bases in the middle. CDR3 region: CASTPAEGTGYTF. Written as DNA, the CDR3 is TGTGCCAGCACCCCCGCGGAGGGAACCGGCTACACCTTC.

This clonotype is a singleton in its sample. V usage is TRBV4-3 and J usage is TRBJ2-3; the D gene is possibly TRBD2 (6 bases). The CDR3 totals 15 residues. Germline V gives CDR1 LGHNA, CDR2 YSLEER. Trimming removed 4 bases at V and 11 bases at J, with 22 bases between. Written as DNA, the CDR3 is TGCGCCAGCAGCCGGTTAAGAAGGGACCAGGAGGGGCAGTATTTT. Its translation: CASSRLRRDQEGQYF.

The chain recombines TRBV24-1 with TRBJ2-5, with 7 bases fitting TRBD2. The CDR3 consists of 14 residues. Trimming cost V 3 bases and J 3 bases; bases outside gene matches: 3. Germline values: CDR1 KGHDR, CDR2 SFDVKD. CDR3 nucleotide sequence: TGTGCCACCAGTGATCCCCGGGGGGAAGAGACCCAGTACTTC. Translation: CATSDPRGEETQYF.

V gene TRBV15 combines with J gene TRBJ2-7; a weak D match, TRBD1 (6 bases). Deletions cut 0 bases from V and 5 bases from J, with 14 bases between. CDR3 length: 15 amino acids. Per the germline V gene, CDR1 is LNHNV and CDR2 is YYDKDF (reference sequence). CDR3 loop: CATSREKYRAHEQYF. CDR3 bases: TGTGCCACCAGCAGAGAAAAGTACAGGGCCCACGAGCAGTACTTC.

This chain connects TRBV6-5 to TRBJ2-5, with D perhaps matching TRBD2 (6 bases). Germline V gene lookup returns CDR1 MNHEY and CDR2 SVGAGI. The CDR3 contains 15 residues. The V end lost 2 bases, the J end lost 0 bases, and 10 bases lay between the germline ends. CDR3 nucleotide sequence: TGTGCCAGCAGTTACCGTCGGGAGTACCAAGAGACCCAGTACTTC. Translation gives CASSYRREYQETQYF.

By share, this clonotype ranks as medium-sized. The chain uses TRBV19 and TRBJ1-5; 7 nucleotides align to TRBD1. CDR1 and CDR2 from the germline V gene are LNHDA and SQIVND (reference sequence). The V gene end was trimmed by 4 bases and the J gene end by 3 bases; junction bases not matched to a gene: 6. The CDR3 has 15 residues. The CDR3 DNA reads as TGTGCCAGTAGTAAGGGACAGAGCTACAATCAGCCCCAGCATTTT. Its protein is CASSKGQSYNQPQHF.

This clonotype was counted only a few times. CDR3 DNA: TGTGCCAGCATCTACAGGGTGGGATTTGAAGCTTTCTTT. Its protein is CASIYRVGFEAFF. V is TRBV6-2 or TRBV6-3 and J is TRBJ1-1, with D tentatively TRBD1 (6 bases). V dropped 7 bases and J dropped 7 bases, with 16 bases sitting between them. CDR3 length: 13 amino acids. Looked up from germline, CDR1 is MNHEY and CDR2 is SVGEGT.

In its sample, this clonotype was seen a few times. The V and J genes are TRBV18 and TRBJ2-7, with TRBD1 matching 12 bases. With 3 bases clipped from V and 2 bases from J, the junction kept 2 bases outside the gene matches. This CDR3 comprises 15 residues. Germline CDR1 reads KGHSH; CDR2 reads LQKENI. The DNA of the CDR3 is TGTGCCAGCTCACCGGGACAGGGGGCAGCCTACGAGCAGTACTTC. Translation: CASSPGQGAAYEQYF.

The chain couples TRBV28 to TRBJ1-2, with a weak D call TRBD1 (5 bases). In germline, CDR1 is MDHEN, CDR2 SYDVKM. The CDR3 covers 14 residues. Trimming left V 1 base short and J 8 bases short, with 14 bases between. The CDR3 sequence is CASSLSAGRVGYTF. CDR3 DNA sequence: TGTGCCAGCAGTTTATCGGCAGGGCGCGTAGGCTACACCTTC.

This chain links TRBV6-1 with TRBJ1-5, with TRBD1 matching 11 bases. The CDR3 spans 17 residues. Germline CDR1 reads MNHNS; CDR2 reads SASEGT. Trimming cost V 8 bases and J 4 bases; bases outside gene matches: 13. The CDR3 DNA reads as TGTGCCAGCTGGCCGGGGACAGGGGGTCAATATAATCAGCCCCAGCATTTT. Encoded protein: CASWPGTGGQYNQPQHF.

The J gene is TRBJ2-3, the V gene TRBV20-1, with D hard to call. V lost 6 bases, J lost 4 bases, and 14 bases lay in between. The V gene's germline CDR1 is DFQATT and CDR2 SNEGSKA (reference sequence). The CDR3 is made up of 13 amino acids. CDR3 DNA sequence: TGCAGTGCAGCCGCCAGGATCTCAGATACGCAGTATTTT. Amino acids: CSAAARISDTQYF.

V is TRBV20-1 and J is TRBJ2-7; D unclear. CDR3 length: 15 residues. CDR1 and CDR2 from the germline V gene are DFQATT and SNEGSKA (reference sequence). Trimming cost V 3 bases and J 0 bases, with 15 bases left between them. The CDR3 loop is CSASAPLRSSYEQYF. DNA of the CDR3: TGCAGTGCTAGCGCCCCTCTAAGGAGCTCCTACGAGCAGTACTTC.

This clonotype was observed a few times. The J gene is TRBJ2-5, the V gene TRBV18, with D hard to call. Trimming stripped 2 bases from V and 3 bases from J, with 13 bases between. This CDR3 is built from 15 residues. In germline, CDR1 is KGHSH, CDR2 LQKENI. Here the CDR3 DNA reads TGTGCCAGCTCACCATACAGCAGCTCTAAAGAGACCCAGTACTTC. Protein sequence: CASSPYSSSKETQYF.

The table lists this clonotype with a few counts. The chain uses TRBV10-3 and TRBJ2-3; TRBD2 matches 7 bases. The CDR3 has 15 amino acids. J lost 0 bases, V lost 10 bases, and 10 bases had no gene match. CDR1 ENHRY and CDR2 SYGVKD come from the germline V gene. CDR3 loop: CATMSPAGSTDTQYF. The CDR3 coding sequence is TGTGCCACAATGAGTCCAGCGGGAAGCACAGATACGCAGTATTTT.

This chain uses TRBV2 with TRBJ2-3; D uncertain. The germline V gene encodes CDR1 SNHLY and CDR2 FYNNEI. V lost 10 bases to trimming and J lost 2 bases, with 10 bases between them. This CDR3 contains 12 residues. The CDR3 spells CATAGNTDTQYF. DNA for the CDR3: TGTGCCACGGCTGGAAACACAGATACGCAGTATTTT.

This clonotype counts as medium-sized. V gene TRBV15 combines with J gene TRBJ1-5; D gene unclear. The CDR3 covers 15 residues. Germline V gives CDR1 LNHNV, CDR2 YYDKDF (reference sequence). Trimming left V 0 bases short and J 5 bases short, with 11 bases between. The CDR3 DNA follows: TGTGCCACCAGCAGAGATCTAGGCAGTTATCAGCCCCAGCATTTT. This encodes CATSRDLGSYQPQHF.

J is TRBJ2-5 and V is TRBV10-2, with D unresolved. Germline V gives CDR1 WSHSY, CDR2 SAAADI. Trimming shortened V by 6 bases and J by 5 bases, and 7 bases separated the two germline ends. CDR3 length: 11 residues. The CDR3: CASRVGETQYF. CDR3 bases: TGCGCCAGCAGAGTCGGTGAGACCCAGTACTTC.

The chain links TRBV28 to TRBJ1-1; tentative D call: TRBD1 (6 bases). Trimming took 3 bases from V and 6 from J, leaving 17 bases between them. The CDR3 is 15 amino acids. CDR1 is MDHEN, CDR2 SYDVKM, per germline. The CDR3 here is CASSLSGAQLPEAFF. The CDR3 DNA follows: TGTGCCAGCAGTTTGTCGGGGGCGCAGTTGCCTGAAGCTTTCTTT. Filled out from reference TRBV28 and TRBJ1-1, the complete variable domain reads DVKVTQSSRYLVKRTGEKVFLECVQDMDHENMFWYRQDPGLGLRLIYFSYDVKMKEKGDIPEGYSVSREKKERFSLILESASTNQTSMYLCASSLSGAQLPEAFFGQGTRLTVV.